This T cell receptor (beta chain) was identified during a study of blood T cell repertoires in COVID-19. At the level of the study: PBMCs, B-cell-depleted T cells, or T cells provided the cDNA or gDNA that made up the material.

Per the original data handling: By means of reference gene primer amplification, nucleated cell counts were estimated. Repertoires were generated with immunoSEQ multiplex PCR, while TCRdb's copy carries only in-frame clones and drops some. The V and J calls and clone size were taken over from that table, and D and trimming were inferred from the DNA. The profile shows about 190,000 clones, roughly 90% of them singletons. V trimming: 5 bases; J trimming: 6 bases; junction bases outside the gene matches: 10. Per the germline V gene, CDR1 is SEHNR and CDR2 is FQNEAQ (reference sequence). This CDR3 has 15 amino acids.

The rearrangement uses TRBV7-9 and TRBJ1-2; 9 bases match TRBD1. The source of this sequence is a man aged 18-30 years with active or convalescent COVID-19. The sequenced material came from peripheral blood. The CDR3 is CASSDWDRVVNGYTF. The CDR3 nucleotides read TGTGCCAGCAGCGATTGGGACAGGGTGGTAAATGGCTACACCTTC.